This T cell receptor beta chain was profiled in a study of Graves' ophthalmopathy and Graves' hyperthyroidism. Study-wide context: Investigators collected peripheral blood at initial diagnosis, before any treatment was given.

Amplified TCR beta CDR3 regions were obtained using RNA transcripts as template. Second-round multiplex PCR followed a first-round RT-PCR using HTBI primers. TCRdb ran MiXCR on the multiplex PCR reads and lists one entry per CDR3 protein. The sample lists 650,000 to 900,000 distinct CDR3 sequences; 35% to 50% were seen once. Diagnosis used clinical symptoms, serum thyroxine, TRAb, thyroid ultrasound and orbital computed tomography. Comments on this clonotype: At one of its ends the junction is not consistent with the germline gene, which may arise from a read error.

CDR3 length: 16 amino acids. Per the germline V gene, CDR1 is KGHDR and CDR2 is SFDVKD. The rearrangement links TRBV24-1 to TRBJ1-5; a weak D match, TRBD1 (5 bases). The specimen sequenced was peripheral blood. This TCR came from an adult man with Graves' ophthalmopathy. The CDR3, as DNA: TGTGCCAGCAGTTTCCCTCAGGGAAAGGGCAATCAGCCCCAGCATTTT. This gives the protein CASSFPQGKGNQPQHF.